This T cell receptor (beta chain) was recovered during a study of T cell changes during pregnancy in multiple sclerosis (dated by TCRdb to between 2018 and 2021). Background on the whole study: The study looked at changes in the T cell repertoire across pregnancy in women with multiple sclerosis.

The library was produced with the immunoSEQ multiplex PCR assay. TCRdb's version of the immuneACCESS table is confined to in-frame rearrangements and falls short of the full clone set. An unresolved V gene accounts for under half of the shortfall where checked; the remainder is of unknown origin. Across this sample there are about 44,000 clones, with roughly 96% seen only once. Of the sample, about 1% is held by the ten largest clones. Note on this clone: What antigen it recognizes has not been identified. Per-base quality was not reported, and no clone a single base away is much larger than it.

Trimming takes 5 bases from V and 0 bases from J, and the germline ends sit 4 bases apart. Sequences SEHNR (CDR1) and FQNEAQ (CDR2) are obtained from the germline V gene (reference sequence). Counted from cysteine to phenylalanine, this CDR3 has 13 amino acids. The retained sequence is limited to the CDR3, 39 bases, with the frame set at the first base. This receptor was identified in a female donor with multiple sclerosis, enrolled in a pregnancy study. This sample comprised peripheral blood, obtained in the second trimester of pregnancy. The rearrangement joined TRBV7-9 to TRBJ2-2, with the D segment identity uncertain. The sequence in DNA is TGTGCCAGCAGCCAGGCGAACACCGGGGAGCTGTTTTTT. Translated, it reads CASSQANTGELFF.